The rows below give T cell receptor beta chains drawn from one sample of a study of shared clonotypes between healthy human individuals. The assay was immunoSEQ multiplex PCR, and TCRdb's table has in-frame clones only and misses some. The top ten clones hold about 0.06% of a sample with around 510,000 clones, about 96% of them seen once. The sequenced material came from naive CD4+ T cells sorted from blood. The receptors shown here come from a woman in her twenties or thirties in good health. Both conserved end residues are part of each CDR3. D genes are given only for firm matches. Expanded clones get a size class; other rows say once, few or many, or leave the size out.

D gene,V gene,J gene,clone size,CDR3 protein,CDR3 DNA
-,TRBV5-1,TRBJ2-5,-,CASSLGRGGGETQYF,TGCGCCAGCAGCTTGGGTCGTGGAGGGGGCGAGACCCAGTACTTC
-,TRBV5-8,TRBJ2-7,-,CASSAEGLGSYEQYF,TGTGCCAGCAGCGCCGAGGGACTCGGCTCCTACGAGCAGTACTTC
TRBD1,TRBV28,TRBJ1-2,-,CASSEQGANYGYTF,TGTGCCAGCAGTGAACAGGGGGCGAACTATGGCTACACCTTC
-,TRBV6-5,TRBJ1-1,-,CASSYSMVSVNTEAFF,TGTGCCAGCAGTTACTCGATGGTGTCAGTGAACACTGAAGCTTTCTTT
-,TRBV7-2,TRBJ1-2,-,CASSWAGWDGYTF,TGTGCCAGCAGCTGGGCAGGTTGGGATGGCTACACCTTC
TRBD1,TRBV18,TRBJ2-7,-,CASSPRDSSYEQYF,TGTGCCAGCTCACCACGGGACAGCTCCTACGAGCAGTACTTC
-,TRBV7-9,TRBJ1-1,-,CASTLLEGTEAFF,TGTGCCAGCACCCTCCTGGAGGGCACTGAAGCTTTCTTT
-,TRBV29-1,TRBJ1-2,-,CSVSEGILYGYTF,TGCAGCGTTAGTGAGGGGATCTTATATGGCTACACCTTC
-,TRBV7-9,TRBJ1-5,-,CASSSTAPEGPQHF,TGTGCCAGCAGCTCTACGGCCCCGGAGGGGCCCCAGCATTTT
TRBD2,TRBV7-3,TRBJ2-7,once,CASSPPLAGEKLQYF,TGTGCCAGCAGCCCCCCGCTAGCGGGAGAAAAATTGCAGTACTTC
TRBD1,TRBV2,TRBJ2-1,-,CASSEARGQGAVEQFF,TGTGCCAGCAGTGAAGCTCGAGGACAGGGGGCCGTTGAGCAGTTCTTC
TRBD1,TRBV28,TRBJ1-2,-,CASGYPGQGSNYGYTF,TGTGCCAGCGGTTACCCGGGACAGGGGTCTAACTATGGCTACACCTTC
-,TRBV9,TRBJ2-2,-,CASSTAQGSRTGELFF,TGTGCCAGCAGCACGGCACAGGGAAGTAGGACCGGGGAGCTGTTTTTT
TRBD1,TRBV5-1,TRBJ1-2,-,CASSLGGTVFNYGYTF,TGCGCCAGCAGCTTGGGAGGGACAGTCTTTAACTATGGCTACACCTTC
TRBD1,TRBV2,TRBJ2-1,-,CASSRDRGLYNEQFF,TGTGCCAGCAGTAGGGACAGGGGGCTCTACAATGAGCAGTTCTTC
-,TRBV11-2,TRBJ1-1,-,CASSLNTEAFF,TGTGCCAGCAGCCTGAACACTGAAGCTTTCTTT